The 19 T cell receptor beta chains below come from one sample, sequenced in a study of blood T cell repertoires in COVID-19 (TCRdb year 2020). The library was prepared using the immunoSEQ multiplex PCR assay. TCRdb took over this immuneACCESS table, retaining in-frame rearrangements with V and J assigned. Such tables are incomplete; in checked studies, under half of the missing clones stem from an unresolved V gene, and the remainder is unexplained. This sample holds roughly 150,000 clones; roughly 71% were observed only once. 3.7% of the sample rests with the top ten. The specimen sequenced was peripheral blood. The receptors stem from a woman at least 80 years old with acute or convalescent COVID-19.

This clone has only a few counts. J is TRBJ1-2 and V is TRBV27, with D possibly matching TRBD1 (6 bases). Per germline, CDR1 MNHEY and CDR2 SMNVEV (reference sequence). Trimming removed 9 bases from V and 3 bases from J, with 26 bases in between. This CDR3 contains 17 residues. Here the CDR3 DNA reads TGTGCCAGTAGGGATCCCCCGGGACAAGCTACATACTATGGCTACACCTTC. Translating it yields CASRDPPGQATYYGYTF.

This clone was found once. V usage is TRBV6-2 or TRBV6-3 and J usage is TRBJ1-2, with D perhaps TRBD1 (6 bases). CDR3 length: 12 amino acids. The V end lost 5 bases, the J end lost 7 bases, and 11 bases lay between the germline ends. In germline, CDR1 is MNHEY, CDR2 SVGEGT. The CDR3 here is CASSNTGFGYTF. The CDR3, as DNA: TGTGCCAGCAGTAATACAGGGTTTGGCTACACCTTC.

The chain joins TRBV7-9 to TRBJ1-2, with 8 nucleotides matching TRBD1. CDR3 length: 13 amino acids. J lost 6 bases, V lost 5 bases, and 5 bases had no gene match. CDR1 is SEHNR, CDR2 FQNEAQ, per germline (reference sequence). In DNA, the CDR3 is TGTGCCAGCAGCGTAACAGGGGGGGATGGCTACACCTTC. Translating gives CASSVTGGDGYTF.

The table lists this clone with a few counts. This chain connects TRBV7-9 to TRBJ2-1; 8 bases are shared with TRBD2. The CDR3 contains 17 residues. Trimming took 5 bases from V and 6 from J; bases not matched to a gene: 15. CDR1 SEHNR and CDR2 FQNEAQ come from the germline V gene (reference sequence). The CDR3 protein is CASSPKPGTRLSNEQFF. Written as DNA, the CDR3 is TGTGCCAGCAGCCCGAAGCCCGGGACTAGGCTCTCCAATGAGCAGTTCTTC.

This clone was picked up a small number of times. The J gene is TRBJ2-7, the V gene TRBV30; TRBD1 aligns across 7 bases. The CDR3 consists of 12 residues. The J segment lost 4 bases and the V segment lost 6 bases, leaving 6 bases of the junction unmatched. CDR1 is GTSNPN, CDR2 SVGIG, per germline (reference sequence). The CDR3: CACQDREYEQYF. DNA for the CDR3: TGTGCCTGTCAAGACAGGGAATACGAGCAGTACTTC.

The J gene is TRBJ1-4, the V gene TRBV19; no clear D gene. This CDR3 region has 15 residues. Germline V gives CDR1 LNHDA, CDR2 SQIVND (reference sequence). Between the trimmed V and J ends, which lost 4 bases and 4 bases, there was a span of 13 bases. The CDR3 DNA reads as TGTGCCAGTAGTAACCTCCAAGGAGATAATGAAAAACTGTTTTTT. Translation: CASSNLQGDNEKLFF.

The rearrangement uses TRBV7-2 and TRBJ2-2; D is uncertain. V was cut by 4 bases and J by 2 bases, with 14 bases left in between. This CDR3 has 16 amino acids. Germline V gives CDR1 SGHTA, CDR2 FQGNSA. The CDR3 sequence is CASSSILRRNTGELFF. The DNA of the CDR3 is TGTGCCAGCAGCTCCATCTTGCGGAGAAACACCGGGGAGCTGTTTTTT.

The chain joins TRBV5-6 to TRBJ2-5, with 9 positions matching TRBD1. The CDR3 sequence is 14 residues long. Germline values: CDR1 SGHDT, CDR2 YYEEEE. Unmatched junction bases numbered 5, after V lost 4 bases and J lost 4 bases. The CDR3 here is CASSTNRGRETQYF. Here the CDR3 DNA reads TGTGCCAGCAGCACCAACAGGGGGCGAGAGACCCAGTACTTC.

The chain joins TRBV6-5 to TRBJ2-2; 10 bases line up with TRBD2. The CDR3 sequence is 14 residues long. J lost 1 base, V lost 9 bases, and 2 bases had no gene match. From germline, CDR1 is MNHEY and CDR2 SVGAGI. CDR3 nucleotide sequence: TGTGCCAGTGGGACTAGCGTGAACACCGGGGAGCTGTTTTTT. It specifies CASGTSVNTGELFF.

This chain links TRBV7-9 with TRBJ2-5; tentatively, D is TRBD1 (6 bases). Germline values: CDR1 SEHNR, CDR2 FQNEAQ (reference sequence). The CDR3 length is 14 residues. Trimming shortened V by 5 bases and J by 4 bases, and 14 bases separated the two germline ends. CDR3 loop: CASSPRTDSETQYF. The CDR3, as DNA: TGTGCCAGCAGCCCCAGGACAGACTCAGAGACCCAGTACTTC.

The rearrangement links TRBV5-1 to TRBJ2-5; D remains unclear. The CDR3 length is 14 residues. Trimming removed 2 bases at V and 3 bases at J, with 11 bases between. Germline CDR1 reads SGHRS; CDR2 reads YFSETQ. The CDR3 reads CASSLLGLKETQYF. DNA for the CDR3: TGCGCCAGCAGCTTATTGGGCTTGAAAGAGACCCAGTACTTC.

The rearrangement links TRBV28 to TRBJ1-2; no reliable D call. The germline CDR1 and CDR2 sequences are MDHEN and SYDVKM. The CDR3 has 13 residues. The V and J ends lost 2 bases and 3 bases respectively, with 7 bases between them. Written as DNA, the CDR3 is TGTGCCAGCAGTTTAGGGGAGGACTATGGCTACACCTTC. This gives the protein CASSLGEDYGYTF.

V is TRBV25-1 and J is TRBJ2-4; TRBD2 is a possible D gene (5 bases). The CDR3 spans 14 residues. Germline V CDR1 and CDR2: MGHDK, SYGVNS. Trimming took 6 bases from V and 1 from J, leaving 10 bases between them. The chain's CDR3 is CASRLRGAKNIQYF. As DNA, the CDR3 is TGTGCCAGCAGGTTACGCGGGGCCAAAAACATTCAGTACTTC.

The chain is built from TRBV5-8 and TRBJ1-5, with 12 bases identical to TRBD1. CDR1 and CDR2 from the germline V gene are SGHTS and YDEGEE. V shed 0 bases, J shed 2 bases, and the junction held 6 bases outside the gene matches. The CDR3 is made up of 18 amino acids. The CDR3: CASSLAGTGGVGNQPQHF. CDR3 sequence (DNA): TGTGCCAGCAGCTTGGCCGGGACAGGGGGCGTCGGCAATCAGCCCCAGCATTTT.

The chain joins TRBV7-2 to TRBJ2-2; the D is unclear. Germline CDR1 reads SGHTA; CDR2 reads FQGNSA. V shed 1 base and J shed 6 bases, with 6 bases lying between them. There are 13 residues in the CDR3. CDR3 in DNA: TGTGCCAGCAGCTTAGTGAGGTCCGGGGAGCTGTTTTTT. Its translation: CASSLVRSGELFF.

A few counts support this clone. The chain employs TRBV19 and TRBJ1-1, with D unclear. CDR3 length equals 15 residues. CDR1 and CDR2 from the germline V gene are LNHDA and SQIVND (reference sequence). Trimming removed 6 bases from V and 2 bases from J, with 16 bases in between. The CDR3 region is CASRRLLEGNTEAFF. The CDR3 DNA sequence: TGTGCCAGTAGGCGACTCCTCGAGGGAAACACTGAAGCTTTCTTT.

This sequence joins TRBV21-1 and TRBJ2-2; the table gives TRBD2 as D, unverified against the DNA. TRBV21-1 is flagged as a pseudogene. The CDR3 covers 14 residues. CDR3 in DNA: TGTGCCAGCACCCGATCGGGGGGCCCCGGGGAGCTGTTTTTT. It translates to CASTRSGGPGELFF.

The chain couples TRBV25-1 to TRBJ1-5, with D perhaps matching TRBD1 (5 bases). The CDR3 loop spans 17 amino acids. CDR1 MGHDK and CDR2 SYGVNS come from the germline V gene. V lost 6 bases and J 0 bases, leaving 18 bases between the germline ends. The CDR3 here is CASSQGGAQYSNQPQHF. The DNA for the CDR3 is TGTGCCAGCAGCCAGGGAGGGGCACAATATAGCAATCAGCCCCAGCATTTT.

Here the CDR3 reads CASSIIGLAATNEQFF. The CDR3 DNA reads as TGTGCCAGTAGTATAATAGGACTAGCGGCTACCAATGAGCAGTTCTTC. The chain couples TRBV19 to TRBJ2-1; 10 nucleotides align to TRBD2. After removal of 2 bases from V and 6 bases from J, the junction contained 7 bases not matched to a gene. The CDR3 spans 16 residues. Looked up from germline, CDR1 is LNHDA and CDR2 is SQIVND (reference sequence). Full variable domain (missing parts from reference TRBV19 and TRBJ2-1): DGGITQSPKYLFRKEGQNVTLSCEQNLNHDAMYWYRQDPGQGLRLIYYSQIVNDFQKGDIAEGYSVSREKKESFPLTVTSAQKNPTAFYLCASSIIGLAATNEQFFGPGTRLTVL.